The clone carrying this T cell receptor (beta chain) was seen a few times. The antigen remains unidentified. These data are taken from a study of T cell repertoires in cytomegalovirus infection. Study-level background: CMV infection together with matching HLA type was indicated by public TCR beta signatures. Overall study results and limits: Clonotypes of TCR beta that were HLA-C-restricted and CMV-specific dominated the ex vivo response.

Germline CDR1 is WSHSY and CDR2 is SAAADI. The CDR3 has 17 amino acids. V trimming: 0 bases; J trimming: 0 bases; junction bases outside the gene matches: 6. TCRdb fed the reads into MiXCR, producing one record per CDR3 protein. The sample yields around 530,000 distinct CDR3 sequences, less than 30% seen once. What was sequenced was PBMCs. The clonotype was recovered from a human donor in good health (CMV status not recorded). Some clones in this sample may be carry-over from other donors' samples. This chain connects TRBV10-2 to TRBJ2-3; 7 bases are shared with TRBD2. The DNA for the CDR3 is TGCGCCAGCAGTGAGTCGAGGGCGGGAGAAAGCACAGATACGCAGTATTTT. Residues: CASSESRAGESTDTQYF.